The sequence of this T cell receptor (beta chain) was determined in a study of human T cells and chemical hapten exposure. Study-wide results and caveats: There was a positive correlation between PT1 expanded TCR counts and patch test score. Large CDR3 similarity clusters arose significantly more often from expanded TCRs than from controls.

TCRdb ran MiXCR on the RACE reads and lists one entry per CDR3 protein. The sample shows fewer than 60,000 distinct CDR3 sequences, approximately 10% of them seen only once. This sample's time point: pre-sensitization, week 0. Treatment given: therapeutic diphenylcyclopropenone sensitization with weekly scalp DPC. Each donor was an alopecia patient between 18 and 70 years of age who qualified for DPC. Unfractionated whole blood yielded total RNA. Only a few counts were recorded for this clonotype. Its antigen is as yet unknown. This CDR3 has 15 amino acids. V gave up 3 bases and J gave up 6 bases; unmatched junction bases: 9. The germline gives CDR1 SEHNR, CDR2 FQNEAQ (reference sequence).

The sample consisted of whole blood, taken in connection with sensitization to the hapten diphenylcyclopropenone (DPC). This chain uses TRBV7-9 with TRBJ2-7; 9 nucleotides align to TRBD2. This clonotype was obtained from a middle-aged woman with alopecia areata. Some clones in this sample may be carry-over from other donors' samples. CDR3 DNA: TGTGCCAGCAGCTTTGGCGCTAGCGGGAAAGGCGAGCAGTACTTC. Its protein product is CASSFGASGKGEQYF.